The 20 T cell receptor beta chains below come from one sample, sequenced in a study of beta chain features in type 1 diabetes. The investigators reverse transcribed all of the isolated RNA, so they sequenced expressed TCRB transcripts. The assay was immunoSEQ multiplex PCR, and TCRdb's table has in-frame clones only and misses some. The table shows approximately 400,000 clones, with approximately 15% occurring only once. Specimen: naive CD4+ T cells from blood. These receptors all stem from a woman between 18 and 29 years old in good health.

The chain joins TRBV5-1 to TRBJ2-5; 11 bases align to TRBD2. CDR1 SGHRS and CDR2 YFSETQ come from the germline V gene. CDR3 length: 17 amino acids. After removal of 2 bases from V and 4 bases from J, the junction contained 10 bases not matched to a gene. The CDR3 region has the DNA TGCGCCAGCAGCTTCACTAGCGGGAGTAGAGTGGGAGAGACCCAGTACTTC. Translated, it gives CASSFTSGSRVGETQYF.

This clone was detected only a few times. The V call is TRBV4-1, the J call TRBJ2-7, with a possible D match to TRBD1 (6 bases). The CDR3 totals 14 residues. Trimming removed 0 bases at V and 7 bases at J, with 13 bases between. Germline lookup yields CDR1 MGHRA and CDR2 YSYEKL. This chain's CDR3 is CASSQDRQVGEQYF. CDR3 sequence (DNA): TGCGCCAGCAGCCAAGATCGACAGGTCGGGGAGCAGTACTTC.

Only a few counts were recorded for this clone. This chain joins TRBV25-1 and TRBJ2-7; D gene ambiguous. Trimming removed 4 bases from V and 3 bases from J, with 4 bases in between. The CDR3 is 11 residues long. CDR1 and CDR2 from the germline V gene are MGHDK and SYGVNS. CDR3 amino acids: CASSALYEQYF. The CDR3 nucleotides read TGTGCCAGCAGTGCCCTCTACGAGCAGTACTTC.

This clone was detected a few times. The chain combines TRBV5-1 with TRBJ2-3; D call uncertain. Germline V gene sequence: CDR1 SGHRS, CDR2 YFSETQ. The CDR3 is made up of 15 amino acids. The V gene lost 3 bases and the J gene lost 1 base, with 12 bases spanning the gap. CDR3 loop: CASSSLLVGTDTQYF. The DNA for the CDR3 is TGCGCCAGCAGCTCCCTCCTCGTCGGCACAGATACGCAGTATTTT.

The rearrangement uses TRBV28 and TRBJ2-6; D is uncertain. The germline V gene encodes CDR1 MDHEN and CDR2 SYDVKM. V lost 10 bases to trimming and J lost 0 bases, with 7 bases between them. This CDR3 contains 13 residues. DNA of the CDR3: TGTGCCACACACCTCTCTGGGGCCAACGTCCTGACTTTC. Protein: CATHLSGANVLTF.

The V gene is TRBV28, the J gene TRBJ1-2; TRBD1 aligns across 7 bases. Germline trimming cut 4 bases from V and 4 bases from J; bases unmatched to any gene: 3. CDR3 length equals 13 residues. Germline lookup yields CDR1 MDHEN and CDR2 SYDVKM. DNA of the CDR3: TGTGCCAGCAGTTCACAGGGGATCTATGGCTACACCTTC. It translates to CASSSQGIYGYTF.

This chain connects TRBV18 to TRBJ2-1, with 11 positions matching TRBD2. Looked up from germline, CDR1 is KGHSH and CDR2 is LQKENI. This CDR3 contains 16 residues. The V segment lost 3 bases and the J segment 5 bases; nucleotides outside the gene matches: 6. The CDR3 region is CASSPGIAGGNNEQFF. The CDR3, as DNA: TGTGCCAGCTCACCGGGAATAGCGGGAGGGAACAATGAGCAGTTCTTC.

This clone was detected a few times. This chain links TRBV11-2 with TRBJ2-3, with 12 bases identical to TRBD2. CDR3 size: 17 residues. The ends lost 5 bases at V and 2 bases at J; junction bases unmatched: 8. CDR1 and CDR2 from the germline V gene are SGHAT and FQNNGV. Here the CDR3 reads CASSRSGLAGFTDTQYF. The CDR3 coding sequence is TGTGCCAGCAGCCGATCAGGACTAGCGGGGTTCACAGATACGCAGTATTTT. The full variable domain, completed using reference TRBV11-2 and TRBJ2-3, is EAGVAQSPRYKIIEKRQSVAFWCNPISGHATLYWYQQILGQGPKLLIQFQNNGVVDDSQLPKDRFSAERLKGVDSTLKIQPAKLEDSAVYLCASSRSGLAGFTDTQYFGPGTRLTVL.

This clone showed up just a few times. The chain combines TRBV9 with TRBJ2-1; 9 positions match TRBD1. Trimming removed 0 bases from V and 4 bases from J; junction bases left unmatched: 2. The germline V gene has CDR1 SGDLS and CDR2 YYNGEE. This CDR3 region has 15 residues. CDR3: CASSVDGTGYNEQFF. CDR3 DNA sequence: TGTGCCAGCAGCGTAGACGGGACAGGGTACAATGAGCAGTTCTTC.

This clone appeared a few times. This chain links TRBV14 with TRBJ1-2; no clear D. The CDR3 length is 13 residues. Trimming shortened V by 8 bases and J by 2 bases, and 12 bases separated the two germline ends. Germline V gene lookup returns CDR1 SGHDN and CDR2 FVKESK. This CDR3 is CASRPRGNYGYTF. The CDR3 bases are TGTGCCAGCCGACCTCGGGGAAACTATGGCTACACCTTC.

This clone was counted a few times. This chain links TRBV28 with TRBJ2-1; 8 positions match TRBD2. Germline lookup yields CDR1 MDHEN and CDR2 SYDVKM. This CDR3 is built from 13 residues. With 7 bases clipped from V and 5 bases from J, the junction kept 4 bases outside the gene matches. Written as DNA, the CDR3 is TGTGCCAGCACCCTCGGGGGGGACAATGAGCAGTTCTTC. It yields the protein CASTLGGDNEQFF.

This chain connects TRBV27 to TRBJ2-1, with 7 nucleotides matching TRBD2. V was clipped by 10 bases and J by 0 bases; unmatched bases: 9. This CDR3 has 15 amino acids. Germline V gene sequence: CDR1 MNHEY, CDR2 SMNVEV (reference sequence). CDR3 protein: CAIPRGEGSYNEQFF. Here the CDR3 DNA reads TGTGCCATCCCACGAGGGGAGGGCTCCTACAATGAGCAGTTCTTC.

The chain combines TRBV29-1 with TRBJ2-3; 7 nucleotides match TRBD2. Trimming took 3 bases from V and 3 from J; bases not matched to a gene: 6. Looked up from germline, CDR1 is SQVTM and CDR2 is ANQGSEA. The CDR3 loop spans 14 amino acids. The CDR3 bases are TGCAGCGTTGATCGGCGGGAGTGGACAGATACGCAGTATTTT. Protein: CSVDRREWTDTQYF.

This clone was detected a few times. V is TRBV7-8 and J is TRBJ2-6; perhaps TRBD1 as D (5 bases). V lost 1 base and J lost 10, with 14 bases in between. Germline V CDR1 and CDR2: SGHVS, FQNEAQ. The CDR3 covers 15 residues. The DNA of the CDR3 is TGTGCCAGCAGCTTAGACAGGACGATCGGGAACGTCCTGACTTTC. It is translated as CASSLDRTIGNVLTF.

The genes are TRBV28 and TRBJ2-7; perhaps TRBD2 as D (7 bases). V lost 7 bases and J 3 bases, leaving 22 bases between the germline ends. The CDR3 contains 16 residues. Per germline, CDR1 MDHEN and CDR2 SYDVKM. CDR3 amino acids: CASTAGAGLSVYEQYF. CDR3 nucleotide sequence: TGTGCCAGCACCGCGGGGGCGGGACTTTCAGTCTACGAGCAGTACTTC.

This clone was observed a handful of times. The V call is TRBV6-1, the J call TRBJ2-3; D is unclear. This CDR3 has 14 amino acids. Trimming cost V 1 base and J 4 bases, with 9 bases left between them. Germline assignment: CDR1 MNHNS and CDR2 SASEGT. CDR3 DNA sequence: TGTGCCAGCAGTGAAGACTCATCCTCAGATACGCAGTATTTT. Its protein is CASSEDSSSDTQYF.

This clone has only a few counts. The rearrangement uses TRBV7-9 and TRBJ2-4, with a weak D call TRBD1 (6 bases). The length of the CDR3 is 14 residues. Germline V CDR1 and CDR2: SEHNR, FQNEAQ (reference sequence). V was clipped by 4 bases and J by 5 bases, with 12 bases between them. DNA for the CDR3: TGTGCCAGCAGCTCACAGGGAACCCAAAACATTCAGTACTTC. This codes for CASSSQGTQNIQYF. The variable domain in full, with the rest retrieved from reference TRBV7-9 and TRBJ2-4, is DTGVSQNPRHKITKRGQNVTFRCDPISEHNRLYWYRQTLGQGPEFLTYFQNEAQLEKSRLLSDRFSAERPKGSFSTLEIQRTEQGDSAMYLCASSSQGTQNIQYFGAGTRLSVL.

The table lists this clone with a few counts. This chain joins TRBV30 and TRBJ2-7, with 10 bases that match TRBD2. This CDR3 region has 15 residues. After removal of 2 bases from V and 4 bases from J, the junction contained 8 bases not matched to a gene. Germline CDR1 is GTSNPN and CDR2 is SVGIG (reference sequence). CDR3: CAWSQILAGSYEQYF. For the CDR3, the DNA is TGTGCCTGGAGTCAAATACTAGCGGGATCGTACGAGCAGTACTTC. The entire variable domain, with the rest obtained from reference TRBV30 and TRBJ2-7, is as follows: SQTIHQWPATLVQPVGSPLSLECTVEGTSNPNLYWYRQAAGRGLQLLFYSVGIGQISSEVPQNLSASRPQDRQFILSSKKLLLSDSGFYLCAWSQILAGSYEQYFGPGTRLTVT.

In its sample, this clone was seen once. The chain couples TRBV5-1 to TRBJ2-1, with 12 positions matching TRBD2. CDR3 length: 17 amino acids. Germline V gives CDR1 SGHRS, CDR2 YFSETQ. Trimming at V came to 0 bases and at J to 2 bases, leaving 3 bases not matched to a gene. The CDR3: CASSLASGRATYNEQFF. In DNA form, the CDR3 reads TGCGCCAGCAGCTTGGCTAGCGGGAGGGCAACCTACAATGAGCAGTTCTTC. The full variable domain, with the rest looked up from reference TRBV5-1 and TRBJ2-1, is KAGVTQTPRYLIKTRGQQVTLSCSPISGHRSVSWYQQTPGQGLQFLFEYFSETQRNKGNFPGRFSGRQFSNSRSEMNVSTLELGDSALYLCASSLASGRATYNEQFFGPGTRLTVL.

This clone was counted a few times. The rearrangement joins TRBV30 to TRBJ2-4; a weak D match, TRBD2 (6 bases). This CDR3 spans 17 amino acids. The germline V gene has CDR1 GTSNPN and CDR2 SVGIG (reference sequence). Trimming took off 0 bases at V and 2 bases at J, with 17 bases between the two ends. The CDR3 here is CAWSVLGGFLPKNIQYF. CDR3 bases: TGTGCCTGGAGTGTACTCGGGGGATTTTTGCCCAAAAACATTCAGTACTTC.